These T cell receptor beta chains were read from a single sample in a study of shared clonotypes between healthy human individuals. Method: immunoSEQ multiplex PCR; TCRdb's copy keeps in-frame clones and lacks some. The sample lists under 600,000 clones; around 97% were seen once. Input material: naive CD4+ T cells sorted from blood. These receptors came from a woman in her thirties in good health. The CDR3 runs from the conserved cysteine through the conserved F or W. The D gene is left open where the match is weak. Clone size is stated in some rows and not others, as once, few, many or a class when expanded.

v_call	j_call	d_call	clone_size	cdr3_aa	cdr3_nt
TRBV28	TRBJ2-7	NA	NA	CASSFHAQYEQYF	TGTGCCAGCAGTTTTCATGCGCAGTACGAGCAGTACTTC
TRBV18	TRBJ2-2	TRBD2	NA	CASSPRTSGTNTGELFF	TGTGCCAGCTCACCAAGGACTAGCGGAACAAACACCGGGGAGCTGTTTTTT
TRBV6-1	TRBJ2-7	TRBD2	NA	CASNPSGIPYEQYF	TGTGCCAGCAACCCCAGCGGGATCCCATACGAGCAGTACTTC
TRBV7-3	TRBJ2-2	TRBD1	NA	CASSLIPGQAPGELFF	TGTGCCAGCAGCTTAATTCCGGGACAGGCCCCCGGGGAGCTGTTTTTT
TRBV10-2	TRBJ1-3	NA	once	CASSESAGAYGNTIYF	TGCGCCAGCAGTGAGTCAGCAGGGGCGTACGGAAACACCATATATTTT
TRBV5-1	TRBJ2-3	TRBD1	NA	CASSLPWDSEGDTQYF	TGCGCCAGCAGCTTGCCCTGGGACAGCGAGGGAGATACGCAGTATTTT
TRBV28	TRBJ1-2	NA	NA	CASSLQQGYYGYTF	TGTGCCAGCAGTTTACAACAGGGTTACTATGGCTACACCTTC
TRBV28	TRBJ2-1	TRBD1	once	CASSSGQDLYNEQFF	TGTGCCAGCAGTTCGGGACAGGACTTATACAATGAGCAGTTCTTC
TRBV6-4	TRBJ1-6	NA	once	CASKRNRDSDSPLHF	TGTGCCAGCAAAAGAAACCGGGATTCCGACTCACCCCTCCACTTT
TRBV7-6	TRBJ2-5	NA	few	CASSLAREETQYF	TGTGCCAGCAGCTTAGCCAGGGAAGAGACCCAGTACTTC
TRBV6-5	TRBJ1-1	TRBD1	NA	CASSYRRTGGTEAFF	TGTGCCAGCAGTTACCGGAGAACAGGGGGCACTGAAGCTTTCTTT
TRBV5-8	TRBJ2-1	NA	NA	CASSSYRAYNEQFF	TGTGCCAGCAGCTCCTACAGGGCCTACAATGAGCAGTTCTTC
TRBV30	TRBJ1-3	NA	NA	CAWRGWVSGNTIYF	TGTGCCTGGAGGGGCTGGGTTTCTGGAAACACCATATATTTT